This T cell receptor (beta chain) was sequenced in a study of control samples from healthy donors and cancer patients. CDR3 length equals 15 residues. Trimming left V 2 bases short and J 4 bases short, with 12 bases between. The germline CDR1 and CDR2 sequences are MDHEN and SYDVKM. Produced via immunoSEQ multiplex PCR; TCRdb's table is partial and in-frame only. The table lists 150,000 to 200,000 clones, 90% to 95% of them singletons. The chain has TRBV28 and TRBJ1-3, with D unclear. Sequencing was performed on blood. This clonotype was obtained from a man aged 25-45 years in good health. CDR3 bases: TGTGCCAGCAGTTTAAATCTTCCAGTCGGAAACACCATATATTTT. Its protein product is CASSLNLPVGNTIYF.